The entry below describes one T cell receptor beta chain. The sample belongs to a study of T cell responses to AZD1222 COVID-19 vaccine. Trimming pared 0 bases from V and 6 bases from J, leaving 9 bases between. The CDR3 sequence is 14 residues long. CDR1 and CDR2 from the germline V gene are LGHNA and YSLEER. The table came from immunoSEQ multiplex PCR; TCRdb's copy has only in-frame clones and leaves some out. Among some 110,000 clones listed, about nine tenths were seen once. This chain uses TRBV4-3 with TRBJ1-5; D unresolved. Sample: peripheral blood, taken 28 days after the second AZD1222 dose. The receptor comes from an adult who received the AZD1222 COVID-19 vaccine. CDR3 DNA: TGCGCCAGCAGCCAAGAGTTGGTGAGTCAGCCCCAGCATTTT. This gives the protein CASSQELVSQPQHF.